The 9 T cell receptor beta chains reported below all come from one sample, sequenced in a study of T cells in Graves' hyperthyroidism and ophthalmopathy. It was RNA transcripts that yielded the amplified TCR beta CDR3 regions. A set of HTBI primers served as the primers for a first-round RT-PCR of the TCR CDR3. TCRdb reprocessed the multiplex PCR reads via MiXCR and lists one record per CDR3 protein. The sample carries about 250,000 distinct CDR3 sequences, roughly 22% recorded once. Input material: blood. The receptors shown here come from a man between 25 and 39 years old with Graves' ophthalmopathy.

The V gene is TRBV19, the J gene TRBJ2-1; D remains ambiguous. The CDR3 runs 15 residues. The germline gives CDR1 LNHDA, CDR2 SQIVND (reference sequence). The V gene lost 6 bases and the J gene lost 5 bases, with 17 bases spanning the gap. The CDR3 DNA reads as TGTGCCAGTAGAAAAAGCGTACGGGCGAACAATGAGCAGTTCTTC. Amino acids: CASRKSVRANNEQFF. The full variable domain, its missing parts supplied by reference TRBV19 and TRBJ2-1, is DGGITQSPKYLFRKEGQNVTLSCEQNLNHDAMYWYRQDPGQGLRLIYYSQIVNDFQKGDIAEGYSVSREKKESFPLTVTSAQKNPTAFYLCASRKSVRANNEQFFGPGTRLTVL.

This clonotype was picked up a small number of times. This chain connects TRBV5-1 to TRBJ1-2; D is perhaps TRBD1 (6 bases). Between the trimmed V and J ends, which lost 5 bases and 4 bases, there was a span of 15 bases. Per the germline V gene, CDR1 is SGHRS and CDR2 is YFSETQ. This CDR3 spans 14 amino acids. The chain's CDR3 is CASRMEGGGYGYTF. The CDR3 DNA reads TGCGCCAGCAGGATGGAAGGGGGTGGCTATGGCTACACCTTC.

This clonotype was picked up many times. This chain connects TRBV28 to TRBJ1-1; no definite D call. Germline-derived CDR1 and CDR2 are MDHEN and SYDVKM. V lost 5 bases and J lost 0, with 4 bases in between. The CDR3 runs to 12 residues. The CDR3: CASSEVNTEAFF. CDR3 nucleotides: TGTGCCAGCAGTGAGGTGAACACTGAAGCTTTCTTT.

This clonotype has just a few counts. V and J are TRBV12-3 or TRBV12-4 and TRBJ2-1, with D perhaps TRBD2 (5 bases). V was cut by 5 bases and J by 7 bases, with 15 bases left in between. The CDR3 runs to 14 residues. The CDR3 here is CASSPRELVNEQFF. CDR3 nucleotides: TGTGCCAGCAGTCCAAGGGAACTAGTAAATGAGCAGTTCTTC.

This rearrangement joins TRBV12-3 or TRBV12-4 to TRBJ2-5; possible D gene TRBD2, 5 bases. The V and J ends lost 7 bases and 7 bases respectively, with 16 bases between them. The CDR3 runs to 13 residues. CDR3 sequence: CASTFTGSGTQYF. As DNA, the CDR3 is TGTGCCAGCACTTTCACGGGATCCGGGACCCAGTACTTC.

V and J are TRBV29-1 and TRBJ2-7; 10 nucleotides match TRBD1. CDR1 is SQVTM and CDR2 is ANQGSEA in the germline V gene. The CDR3 runs 12 residues. Germline trimming cut 4 bases from V and 7 bases from J; bases unmatched to any gene: 4. The CDR3 sequence is CSVGRQGAEQYF. The CDR3 DNA follows: TGCAGCGTTGGTAGACAGGGGGCAGAGCAGTACTTC.

The table lists this clonotype with many counts. The chain joins TRBV14 to TRBJ2-5; perhaps D is TRBD1 or TRBD2 (5 bases each). The length of the CDR3 is 16 residues. CDR1 is SGHDN and CDR2 is FVKESK in the germline V gene. Trimming removed 4 bases at V and 5 bases at J, with 20 bases between. Written as DNA, the CDR3 is TGTGCCAGCAGCCCCGGGACGGGGACCTCCTTGGAGACCCAGTACTTC. Translated, it gives CASSPGTGTSLETQYF. Together with reference TRBV14 and TRBJ2-5, the CDR3 gives the full variable domain: EAGVTQFPSHSVIEKGQTVTLRCDPISGHDNLYWYRRVMGKEIKFLLHFVKESKQDESGMPNNRFLAERTGGTYSTLKVQPAELEDSGVYFCASSPGTGTSLETQYFGPGTRLLVL.

This clonotype was counted only a few times. The chain has TRBV5-5 and TRBJ2-5, with D possibly TRBD1 on 6 matching bases. V dropped 4 bases and J dropped 3 bases, with 13 bases sitting between them. Germline CDR1 reads SGHKS; CDR2 reads YYEKEE (reference sequence). The CDR3 is 14 amino acids. The DNA for the CDR3 is TGTGCCAGCAGCAAAATGGGGGCCGAAGAGACCCAGTACTTC. Translating gives CASSKMGAEETQYF.

This rearrangement joins TRBV9 to TRBJ2-7, with TRBD1 identical over 7 bases. Germline assignment: CDR1 SGDLS and CDR2 YYNGEE. The CDR3 totals 13 residues. The V gene end was trimmed by 4 bases and the J gene end by 3 bases; junction bases not matched to a gene: 4. CDR3 amino acids: CASSPTGIYEQYF. The CDR3 bases are TGTGCCAGCAGCCCGACAGGGATCTACGAGCAGTACTTC.